A single sample is the source of the 10 T cell receptor beta chains below, sequenced in a study of shared clonotypes between healthy human individuals. The assay was immunoSEQ multiplex PCR, and TCRdb's table has in-frame clones only and misses some. The sample has roughly 2.2 million clones, 85% to 95% seen once. Material: naive CD4+ T cells from PBMCs. Noted subset: CD45RA+ positively selected. The receptors shown here come from a man aged 18 to 30 in good health. Some clones in this sample may be carry-over from other donors' samples.

The chain has TRBV29-1 and TRBJ2-7; 14 bases line up with TRBD2. This CDR3 has 15 residues. V shed 3 bases and J 4 bases; nucleotides not matched to a gene: 5. Germline CDR1 reads SQVTM; CDR2 reads ANQGSEA. CDR3 DNA sequence: TGCAGCGTTGAGAAGGGGACTAGCGGGGGTTACGAGCAGTACTTC. Amino acid sequence: CSVEKGTSGGYEQYF.

This chain links TRBV11-1 with TRBJ1-1; D unresolved. Per the germline V gene, CDR1 is SGHAT and CDR2 is FQDESV (reference sequence). The CDR3 length is 14 residues. V gave up 2 bases and J gave up 5 bases, with 12 bases separating them. Written as DNA, the CDR3 is TGTGCCAGCAGCTTAAATCCAAGGGCTACTGAAGCTTTCTTT. It codes for CASSLNPRATEAFF.

This chain joins TRBV5-1 and TRBJ2-2, with 7 bases fitting TRBD1. J was trimmed by 1 base and V by 4 bases; bases with no gene match: 4. The CDR3 consists of 15 residues. The germline V gene encodes CDR1 SGHRS and CDR2 YFSETQ. DNA for the CDR3: TGCGCCAGCAGCGACAGGGATTGGAACACCGGGGAGCTGTTTTTT. Translated: CASSDRDWNTGELFF.

The chain combines TRBV11-3 with TRBJ2-3; either TRBD1 or TRBD2 may fit D (5 bases each). Germline V gene data show CDR1 as SGHNT and CDR2 as YENEEA. This CDR3 has 12 amino acids. Trimming pared 8 bases from V and 8 bases from J, leaving 14 bases between. The CDR3: CASSLGETTQYF. CDR3 DNA sequence: TGTGCCAGCTCCCTGGGGGAAACTACGCAGTATTTT.

CDR3 sequence reads: CASSQDGAHNVLTF. The CDR3 DNA reads as TGTGCCAGCAGCCAGGACGGGGCACACAACGTCCTGACTTTC. The chain has TRBV11-2 and TRBJ2-6; D may match TRBD1 or TRBD2 (5 bases each). Germline V gene data show CDR1 as SGHAT and CDR2 as FQNNGV. This CDR3 has 14 residues. V was cut by 5 bases and J by 9 bases, with 14 bases left in between.

The J gene is TRBJ2-1, the V gene TRBV5-5; a weak D match, TRBD2 (5 bases). CDR3 length: 15 amino acids. Germline values: CDR1 SGHKS, CDR2 YYEKEE (reference sequence). V was clipped by 4 bases and J by 0 bases, with 11 bases between them. CDR3 protein: CASSVDGNSYNEQFF. The CDR3 nucleotides read TGTGCCAGCAGCGTCGACGGGAACTCCTACAATGAGCAGTTCTTC.

The chain combines TRBV5-1 with TRBJ2-7; perhaps TRBD2 as D (5 bases). This CDR3 has 16 amino acids. Per the germline V gene, CDR1 is SGHRS and CDR2 is YFSETQ. V lost 1 base to trimming and J lost 2 bases, with 16 bases between them. The CDR3 loop reads CASSLRQRLHPYEQYF. The CDR3 nucleotides read TGCGCCAGCAGCTTGCGTCAGCGGCTACACCCCTACGAGCAGTACTTC.

The chain employs TRBV27 and TRBJ2-1; 7 positions agree with TRBD2. Germline CDR1 is MNHEY and CDR2 is SMNVEV (reference sequence). Trimming at V came to 5 bases and at J to 9 bases, leaving 10 bases not matched to a gene. There are 14 residues in the CDR3. The CDR3 region is CASSGQGLVGEQFF. CDR3 nucleotide sequence: TGTGCCAGCAGTGGACAAGGACTAGTTGGTGAGCAGTTCTTC.

The CDR3 DNA follows: TGTGCCTGGGGGGGACTAGCGACCTTAAATGAGCAGTTCTTC. Encoded protein: CAWGGLATLNEQFF. The chain is built from TRBV30 and TRBJ2-1; 10 bases fit TRBD2. Germline V CDR1 and CDR2: GTSNPN, SVGIG (reference sequence). This CDR3 is built from 14 residues. Unmatched junction bases numbered 8, after V lost 5 bases and J lost 7 bases.

This rearrangement joins TRBV11-2 to TRBJ2-5; D possibly corresponds to TRBD2 (5 bases). The CDR3 loop spans 13 amino acids. Germline loops: CDR1 SGHAT, CDR2 FQNNGV. Trimming pared 5 bases from V and 9 bases from J, leaving 16 bases between. DNA of the CDR3: TGTGCCAGCAGCCTAGCTGTCGCCTGGGCCCAGTACTTC. It codes for CASSLAVAWAQYF.